This T cell receptor (beta chain) comes out of a study of T-cell memory formation after mild COVID-19. Study observations and caveats: Day 15 to 85 contractors were CD4/CD8 balanced; later expanders leaned CD4+.

Worth noting for this clonotype: Its matching antigen is unknown.

UMIs and sample barcodes were carried by the TCR alpha and TCR beta cDNA libraries that 5'RACE produced using constant-segment primers. TCRdb re-derived calls from the 5' RACE reads in MiXCR, one entry per CDR3 protein. This table has about 130,000 distinct CDR3 sequences, about a sixth appearing once. CDR1 and CDR2 (germline): SGHRS, YFSETQ. The CDR3 has 16 amino acids. V gave up 3 bases and J gave up 5 bases; unmatched junction bases: 10. Sequencing was done on a sample of PBMCs or a T cell subset sorted from them (not recorded which). The sequence was obtained from a man aged 18 to 30 who had mild COVID-19 (a few samples of this study predate the infection). Cell type and time point are not known. The chain carries TRBV5-1 and TRBJ2-3; 9 nucleotides match TRBD2. Here the CDR3 DNA reads TGCGCCAGCAGCTACGCTAGCGGGGTCCCCGGAGATACGCAGTATTTT. The encoded protein is CASSYASGVPGDTQYF.